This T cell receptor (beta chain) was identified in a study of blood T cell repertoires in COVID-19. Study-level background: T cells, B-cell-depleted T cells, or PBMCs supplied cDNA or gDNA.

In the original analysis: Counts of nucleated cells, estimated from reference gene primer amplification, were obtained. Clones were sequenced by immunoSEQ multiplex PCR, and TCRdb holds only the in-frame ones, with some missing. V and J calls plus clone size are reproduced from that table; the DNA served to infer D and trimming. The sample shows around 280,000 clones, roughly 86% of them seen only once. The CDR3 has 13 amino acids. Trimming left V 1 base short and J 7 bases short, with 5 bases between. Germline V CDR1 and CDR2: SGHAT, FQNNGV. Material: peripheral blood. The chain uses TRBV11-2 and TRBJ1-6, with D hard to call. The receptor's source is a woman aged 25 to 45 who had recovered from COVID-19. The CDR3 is CASSLAFNSPLHF. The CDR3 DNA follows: TGTGCCAGCAGCTTAGCGTTCAATTCACCCCTCCACTTT.